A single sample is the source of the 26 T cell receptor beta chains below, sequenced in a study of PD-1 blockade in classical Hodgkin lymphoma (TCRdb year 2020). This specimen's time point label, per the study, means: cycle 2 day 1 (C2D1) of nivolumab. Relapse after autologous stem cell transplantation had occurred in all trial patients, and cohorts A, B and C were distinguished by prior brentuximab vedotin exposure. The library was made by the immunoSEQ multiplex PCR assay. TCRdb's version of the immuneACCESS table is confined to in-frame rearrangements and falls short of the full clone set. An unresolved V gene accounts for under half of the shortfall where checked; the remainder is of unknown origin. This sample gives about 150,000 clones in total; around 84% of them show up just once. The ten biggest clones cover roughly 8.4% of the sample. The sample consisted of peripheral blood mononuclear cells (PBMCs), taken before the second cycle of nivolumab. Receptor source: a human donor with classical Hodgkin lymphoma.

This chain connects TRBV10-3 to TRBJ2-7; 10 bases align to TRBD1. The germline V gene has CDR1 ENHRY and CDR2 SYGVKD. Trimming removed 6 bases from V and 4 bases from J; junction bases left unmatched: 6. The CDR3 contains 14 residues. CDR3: CAIRGGQGDYEQYF. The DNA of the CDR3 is TGTGCCATCAGGGGAGGACAGGGGGATTACGAGCAGTACTTC.

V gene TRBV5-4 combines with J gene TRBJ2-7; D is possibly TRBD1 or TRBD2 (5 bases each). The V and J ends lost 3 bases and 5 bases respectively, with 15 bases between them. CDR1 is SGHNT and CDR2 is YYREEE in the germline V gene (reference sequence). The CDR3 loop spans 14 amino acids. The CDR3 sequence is CASSSGGGGNEQYF. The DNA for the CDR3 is TGTGCCAGCAGCTCTGGTGGGGGTGGCAACGAGCAGTACTTC.

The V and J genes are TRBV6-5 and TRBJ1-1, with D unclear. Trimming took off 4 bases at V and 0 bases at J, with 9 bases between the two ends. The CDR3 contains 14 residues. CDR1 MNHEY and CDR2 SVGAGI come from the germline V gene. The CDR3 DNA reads TGTGCCAGCAGTTCTACCGGGCTGAACACTGAAGCTTTCTTT. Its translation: CASSSTGLNTEAFF.

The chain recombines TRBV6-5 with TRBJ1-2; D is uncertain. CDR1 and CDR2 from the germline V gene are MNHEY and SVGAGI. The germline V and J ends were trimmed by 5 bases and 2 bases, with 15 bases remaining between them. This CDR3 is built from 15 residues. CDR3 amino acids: CASSPRLFANYGYTF. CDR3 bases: TGTGCCAGCAGTCCTAGGCTATTTGCCAACTATGGCTACACCTTC.

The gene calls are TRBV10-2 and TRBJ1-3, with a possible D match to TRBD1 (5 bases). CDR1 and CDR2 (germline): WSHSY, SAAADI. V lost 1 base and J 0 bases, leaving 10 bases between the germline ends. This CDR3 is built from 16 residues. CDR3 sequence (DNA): TGCGCCAGCAGTGAGTACGGGACTTTCTCTGGAAACACCATATATTTT. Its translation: CASSEYGTFSGNTIYF.

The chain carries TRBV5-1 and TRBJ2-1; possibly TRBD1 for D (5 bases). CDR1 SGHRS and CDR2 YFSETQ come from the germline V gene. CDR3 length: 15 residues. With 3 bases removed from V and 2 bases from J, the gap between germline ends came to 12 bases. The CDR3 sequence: CASSWVGAAYNEQFF. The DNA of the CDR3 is TGCGCCAGCAGCTGGGTAGGGGCTGCCTACAATGAGCAGTTCTTC. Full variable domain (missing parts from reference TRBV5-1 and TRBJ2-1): KAGVTQTPRYLIKTRGQQVTLSCSPISGHRSVSWYQQTPGQGLQFLFEYFSETQRNKGNFPGRFSGRQFSNSRSEMNVSTLELGDSALYLCASSWVGAAYNEQFFGPGTRLTVL.

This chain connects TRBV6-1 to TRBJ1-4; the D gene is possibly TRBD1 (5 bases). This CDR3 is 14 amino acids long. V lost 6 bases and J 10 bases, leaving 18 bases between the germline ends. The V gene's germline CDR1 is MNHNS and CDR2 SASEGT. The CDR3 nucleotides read TGTGCCAGCAGCAGGGACCAGGCGGGTACAAAACTGTTTTTT. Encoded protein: CASSRDQAGTKLFF.

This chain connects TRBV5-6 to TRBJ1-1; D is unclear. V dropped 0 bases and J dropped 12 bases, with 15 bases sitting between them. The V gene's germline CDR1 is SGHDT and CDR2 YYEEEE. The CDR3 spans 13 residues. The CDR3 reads CASSLEPTSKSFF. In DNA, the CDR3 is TGTGCCAGCAGCTTGGAACCGACCTCCAAGTCTTTCTTT. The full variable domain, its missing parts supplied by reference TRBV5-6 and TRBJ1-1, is DAGVTQSPTHLIKTRGQQVTLRCSPKSGHDTVSWYQQALGQGPQFIFQYYEEEERQRGNFPDRFSGHQFPNYSSELNVNALLLGDSALYLCASSLEPTSKSFFGQGTRLTVV.

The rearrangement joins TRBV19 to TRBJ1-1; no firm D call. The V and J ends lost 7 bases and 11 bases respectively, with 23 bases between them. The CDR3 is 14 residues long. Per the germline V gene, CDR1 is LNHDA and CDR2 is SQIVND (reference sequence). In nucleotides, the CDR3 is TGTGCCAGTAATTCCGACTCCGGATGGCTTCGGGCTTTCTTT. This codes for CASNSDSGWLRAFF.

CDR3 DNA: TGCGCCAGCAGCTTGGGGGCACAGGGGGCGAGCTATGGCTACACCTTC. It yields the protein CASSLGAQGASYGYTF. This chain joins TRBV5-1 and TRBJ1-2; TRBD1 matches 9 bases. Looked up from germline, CDR1 is SGHRS and CDR2 is YFSETQ. The length of the CDR3 is 16 residues. V was pared by 0 bases and J by 4 bases, with 7 bases of the junction left unmatched.

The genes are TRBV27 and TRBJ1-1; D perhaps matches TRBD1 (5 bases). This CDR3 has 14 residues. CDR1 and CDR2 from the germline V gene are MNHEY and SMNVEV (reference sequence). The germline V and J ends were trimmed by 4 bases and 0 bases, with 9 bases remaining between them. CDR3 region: CASSSPGLNTEAFF. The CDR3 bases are TGTGCCAGCAGTTCCCCAGGGTTGAACACTGAAGCTTTCTTT.

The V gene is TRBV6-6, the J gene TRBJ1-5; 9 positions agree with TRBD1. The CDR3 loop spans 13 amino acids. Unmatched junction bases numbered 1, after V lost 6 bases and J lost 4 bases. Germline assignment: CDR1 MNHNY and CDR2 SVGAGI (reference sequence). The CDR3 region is CASSGTGNQPQHF. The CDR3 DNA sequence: TGTGCCAGCAGCGGGACAGGGAATCAGCCCCAGCATTTT.

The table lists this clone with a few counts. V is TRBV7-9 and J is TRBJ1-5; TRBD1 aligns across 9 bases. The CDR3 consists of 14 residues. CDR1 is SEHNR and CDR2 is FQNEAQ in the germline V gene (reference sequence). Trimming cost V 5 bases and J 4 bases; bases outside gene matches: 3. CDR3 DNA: TGTGCCAGCAGCGGGGACAGGGTGAATCAGCCCCAGCATTTT. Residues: CASSGDRVNQPQHF.

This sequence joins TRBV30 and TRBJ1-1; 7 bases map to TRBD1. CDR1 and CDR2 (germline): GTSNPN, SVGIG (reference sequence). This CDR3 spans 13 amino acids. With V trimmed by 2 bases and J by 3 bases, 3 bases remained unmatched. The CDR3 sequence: CAWSTTGDTEAFF. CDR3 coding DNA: TGTGCCTGGAGTACAACAGGGGACACTGAAGCTTTCTTT.

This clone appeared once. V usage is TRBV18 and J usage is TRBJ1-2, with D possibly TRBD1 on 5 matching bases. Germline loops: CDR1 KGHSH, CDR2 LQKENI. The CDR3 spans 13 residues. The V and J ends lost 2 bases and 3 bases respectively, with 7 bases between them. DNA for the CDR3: TGTGCCAGCTCACCAGTGGGGGACTATGGCTACACCTTC. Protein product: CASSPVGDYGYTF.

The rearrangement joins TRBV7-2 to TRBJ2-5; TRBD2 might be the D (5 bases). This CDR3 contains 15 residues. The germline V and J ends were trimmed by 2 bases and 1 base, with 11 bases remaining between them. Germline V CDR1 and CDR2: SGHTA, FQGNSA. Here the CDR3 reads CASSLISSTQETQYF. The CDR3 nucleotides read TGTGCCAGCAGCTTAATATCTAGCACCCAAGAGACCCAGTACTTC.

In DNA form, the CDR3 reads TGTGCCAGCAGCTCTGGGGTAAAGTCCTACAATGAGCAGTTCTTC. As protein: CASSSGVKSYNEQFF. This rearrangement joins TRBV11-2 to TRBJ2-1; D not resolved. V was pared by 4 bases and J by 1 base, with 11 bases between. Germline lookup yields CDR1 SGHAT and CDR2 FQNNGV. The CDR3 length is 15 residues.

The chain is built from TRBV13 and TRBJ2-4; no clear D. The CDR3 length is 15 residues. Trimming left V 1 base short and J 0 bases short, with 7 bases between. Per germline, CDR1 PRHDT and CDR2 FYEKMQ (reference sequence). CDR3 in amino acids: CASSLVGLAKNIQYF. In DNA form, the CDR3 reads TGTGCCAGCAGCTTAGTTGGTTTAGCCAAAAACATTCAGTACTTC.

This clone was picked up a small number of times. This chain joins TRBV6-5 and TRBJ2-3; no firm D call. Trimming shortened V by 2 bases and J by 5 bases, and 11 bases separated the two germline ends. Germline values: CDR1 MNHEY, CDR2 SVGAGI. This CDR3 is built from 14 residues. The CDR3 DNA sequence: TGTGCCAGCAGTTACCCAGAGATGGGAGATACGCAGTATTTT. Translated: CASSYPEMGDTQYF.

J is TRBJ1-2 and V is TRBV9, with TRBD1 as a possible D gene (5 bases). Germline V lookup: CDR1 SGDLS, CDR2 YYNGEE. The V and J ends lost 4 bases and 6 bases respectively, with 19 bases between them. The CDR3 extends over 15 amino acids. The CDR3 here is CASSPNRKRLDGYTF. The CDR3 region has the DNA TGTGCCAGCAGCCCGAACAGGAAGAGATTGGATGGCTACACCTTC.

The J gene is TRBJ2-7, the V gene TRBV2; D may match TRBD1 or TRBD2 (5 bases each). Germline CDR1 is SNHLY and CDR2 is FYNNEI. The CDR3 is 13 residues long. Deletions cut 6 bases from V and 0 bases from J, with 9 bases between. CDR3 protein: CASRTGPSYEQYF. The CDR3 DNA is TGTGCCAGCAGAACGGGACCCTCCTACGAGCAGTACTTC.

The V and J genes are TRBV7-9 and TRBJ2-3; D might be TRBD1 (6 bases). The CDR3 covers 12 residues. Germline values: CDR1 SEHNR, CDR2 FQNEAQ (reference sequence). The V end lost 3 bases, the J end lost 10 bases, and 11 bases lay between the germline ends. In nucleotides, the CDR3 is TGTGCCAGCAGCTTCACAGGGATCCCGCAGTATTTT. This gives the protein CASSFTGIPQYF.

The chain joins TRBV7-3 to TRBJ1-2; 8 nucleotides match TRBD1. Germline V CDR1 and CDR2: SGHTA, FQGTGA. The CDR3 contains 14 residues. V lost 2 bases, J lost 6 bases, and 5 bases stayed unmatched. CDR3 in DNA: TGTGCCAGCAGCTTATTGGACAGGGAGGATGGCTACACCTTC. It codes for CASSLLDREDGYTF.

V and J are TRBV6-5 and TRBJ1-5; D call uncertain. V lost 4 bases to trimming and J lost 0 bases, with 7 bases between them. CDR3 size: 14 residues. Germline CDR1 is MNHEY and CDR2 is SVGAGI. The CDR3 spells CASSLGSSNQPQHF. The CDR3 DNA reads TGTGCCAGCAGTTTAGGGTCTAGCAATCAGCCCCAGCATTTT.

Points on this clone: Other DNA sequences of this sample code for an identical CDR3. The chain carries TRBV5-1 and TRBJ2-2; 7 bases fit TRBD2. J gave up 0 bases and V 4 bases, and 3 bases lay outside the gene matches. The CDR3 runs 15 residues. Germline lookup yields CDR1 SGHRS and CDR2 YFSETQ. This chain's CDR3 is CASSGGGANTGELFF. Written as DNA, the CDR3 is TGCGCCAGCAGCGGCGGGGGAGCGAACACCGGGGAGCTGTTTTTT.

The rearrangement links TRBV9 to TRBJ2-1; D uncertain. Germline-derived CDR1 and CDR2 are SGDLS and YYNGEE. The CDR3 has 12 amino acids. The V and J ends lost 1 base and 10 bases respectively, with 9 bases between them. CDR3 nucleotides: TGTGCCAGCAGCGTAAGTGTAAGCGAGCAGTTCTTC. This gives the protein CASSVSVSEQFF.